Below, one T cell receptor (beta chain) is given with its context. Its specific antigen is unknown. Base qualities are not recorded, but no much larger clone differs from it by a single base. The source of the sample is a study of blood T cell repertoires in COVID-19 (dated by TCRdb to about 2020). For context, the study as a whole: Samples covering the acute and convalescent phases of COVID-19 were provided by collaborators in the United States, Italy and Spain. The prospective study material was composed of cDNA or gDNA derived from T cells, B-cell-depleted T cells, or PBMCs. The dataset comprised deeply sampled blood TCRbeta repertoires from subjects exposed to, actively infected with, or recovered from COVID-19. The repertoires were released in a freely available public database intended as a resource for research on the immune response to SARS-CoV-2. Samples came from the ongoing ImmuneRACE study (first 160 participants) plus 1,254 subjects from 6 global collaborators. Nearly every sample came with metadata listing a de-identified subject ID, COVID-19 status, age in years and sex. Where available, HLA class I and class II types were taken from metadata supplied by the sample provider and were not determined by assay-based typing.

A distance of 12 bases separates the germline ends of V and J, which lose 3 bases and 4 bases respectively. There are 14 amino acids in the CDR3, from cysteine to phenylalanine inclusive. The read is trimmed to its CDR3 DNA, 42 bases read in frame from base 1. Sequences SGHTA (CDR1) and FQGTGA (CDR2) are obtained from the germline V gene. Whole blood was collected in K2EDTA tubes by collaborating institutions according to the institutions' own protocols. For TCRbeta analysis, collaborators shipped samples in one of three forms: frozen whole blood, isolated PBMCs, or DNA extracted from either of those sample types. The immunoSEQ Assay, a bias-controlled multiplex PCR, was used to amplify TCRbeta CDR3 regions from genomic DNA. The authors' analysis ran thus. Within the assay, amplification of reference gene primers was used to estimate how many nucleated cells each sample contained. To quantify the absolute abundance of each unique TCRbeta CDR3 rearrangement, sequence reads were collapsed and filtered. For each sample, productive Simpson clonality was calculated as the square root of Simpson's diversity index across productive rearrangements. What TCRdb holds here is the immuneACCESS table cut down to in-frame rearrangements. Part of the clones is not present; checked against another copy, under half of the missing clones reflect an unresolved V gene, and the others are unexplained. That table supplies the V and J calls and clone size; D and trimming were determined from the DNA. This sample holds tens of thousands of clones; 86% were observed only once. The ten top clones hold less than 2.5% of the sample.

General conclusions and limits of the study: The amount of clinical and demographic metadata varied by source and participant and was provided uncurated.

The receptor chain draws on TRBV7-3 and TRBJ1-1, with TRBD1 tentatively as D gene (5 bases match). Material: peripheral blood. This sequence originates from a young man with acute or convalescent COVID-19. The DNA is as follows: TGTGCCAGCAGCTTGTCTGGGGCGAGCACTGAAGCTTTCTTT. Translation gives CASSLSGASTEAFF.